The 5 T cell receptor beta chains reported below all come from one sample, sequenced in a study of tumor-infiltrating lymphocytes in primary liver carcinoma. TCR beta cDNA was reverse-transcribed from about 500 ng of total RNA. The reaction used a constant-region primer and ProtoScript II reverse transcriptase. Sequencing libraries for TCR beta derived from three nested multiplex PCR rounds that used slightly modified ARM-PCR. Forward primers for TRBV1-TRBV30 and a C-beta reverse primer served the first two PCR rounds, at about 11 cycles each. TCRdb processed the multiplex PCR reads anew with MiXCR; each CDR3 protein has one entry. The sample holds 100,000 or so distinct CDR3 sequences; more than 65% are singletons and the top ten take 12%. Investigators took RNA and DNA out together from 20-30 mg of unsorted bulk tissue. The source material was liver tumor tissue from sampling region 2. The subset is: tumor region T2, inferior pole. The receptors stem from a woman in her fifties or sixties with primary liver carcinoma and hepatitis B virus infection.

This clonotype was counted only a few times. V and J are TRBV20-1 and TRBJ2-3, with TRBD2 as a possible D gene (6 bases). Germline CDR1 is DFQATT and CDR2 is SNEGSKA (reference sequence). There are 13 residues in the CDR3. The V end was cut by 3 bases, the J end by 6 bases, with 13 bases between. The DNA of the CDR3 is TGCAGTGCTAGTTACGGGAGCGCGGATACGCAGTATTTT. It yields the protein CSASYGSADTQYF.

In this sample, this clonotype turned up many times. CDR3 DNA sequence: TGTGCCAGCAGTTTCCGACCCAACTACCCCCACGAGCAGTACTTC. Translating gives CASSFRPNYPHEQYF. This chain uses TRBV6-6 with TRBJ2-7; unclear D gene. Germline V gene sequence: CDR1 MNHNY, CDR2 SVGAGI (reference sequence). The CDR3 is made up of 15 amino acids. V dropped 4 bases and J dropped 5 bases, with 18 bases sitting between them.

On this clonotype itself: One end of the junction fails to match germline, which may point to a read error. CDR3 region: CASSSRERAGESHF. CDR3 in DNA: TGTGCCAGCAGCTCAAGGGAACGTGCGGGAGAGTCACACTTT. This sequence joins TRBV11-1 and TRBJ2-3, with TRBD2 matching over 7 bases. Germline-derived CDR1 and CDR2 are SGHAT and FQDESV (reference sequence). The CDR3 is 14 residues long.

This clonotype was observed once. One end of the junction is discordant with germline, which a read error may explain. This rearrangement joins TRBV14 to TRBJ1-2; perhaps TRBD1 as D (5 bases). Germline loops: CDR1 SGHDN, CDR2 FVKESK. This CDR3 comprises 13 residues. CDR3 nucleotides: TGTGCCAACAGCCCAAGACAGTCCTATGTCTACACCTTC. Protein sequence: CANSPRQSYVYTF.

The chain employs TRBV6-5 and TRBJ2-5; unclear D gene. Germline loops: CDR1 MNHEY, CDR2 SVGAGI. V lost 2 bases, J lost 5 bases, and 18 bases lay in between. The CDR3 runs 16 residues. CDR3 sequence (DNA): TGTGCCAGCAGTTACGGCTACAACATGCGGCTGGAGACCCAGTACTTC. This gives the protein CASSYGYNMRLETQYF.